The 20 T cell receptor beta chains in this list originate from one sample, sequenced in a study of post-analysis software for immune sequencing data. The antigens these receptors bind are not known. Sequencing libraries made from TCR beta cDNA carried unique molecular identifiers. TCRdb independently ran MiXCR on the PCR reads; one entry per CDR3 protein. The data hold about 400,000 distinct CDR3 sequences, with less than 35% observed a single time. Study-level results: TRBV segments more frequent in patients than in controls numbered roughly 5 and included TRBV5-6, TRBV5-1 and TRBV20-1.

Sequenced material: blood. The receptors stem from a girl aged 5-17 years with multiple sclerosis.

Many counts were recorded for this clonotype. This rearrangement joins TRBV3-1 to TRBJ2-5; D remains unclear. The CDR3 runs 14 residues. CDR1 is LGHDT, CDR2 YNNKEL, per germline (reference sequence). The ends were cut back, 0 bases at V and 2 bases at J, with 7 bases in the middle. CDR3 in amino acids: CASSQDWAQETQYF. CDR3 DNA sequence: TGTGCCAGCAGCCAAGATTGGGCTCAAGAGACCCAGTACTTC.

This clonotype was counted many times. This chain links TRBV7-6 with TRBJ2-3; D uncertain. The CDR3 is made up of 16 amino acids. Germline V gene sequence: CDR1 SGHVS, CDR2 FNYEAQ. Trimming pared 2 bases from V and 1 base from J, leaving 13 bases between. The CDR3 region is CASSLTVWSGTDTQYF. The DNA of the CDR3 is TGTGCCAGCAGCTTAACCGTTTGGTCTGGCACAGATACGCAGTATTTT.

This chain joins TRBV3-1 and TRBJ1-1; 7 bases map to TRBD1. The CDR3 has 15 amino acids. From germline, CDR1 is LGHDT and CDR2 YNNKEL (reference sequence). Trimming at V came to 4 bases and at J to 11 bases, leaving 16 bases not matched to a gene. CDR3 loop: CASSPWTGPDYGAFF. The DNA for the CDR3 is TGTGCCAGCAGCCCTTGGACAGGACCGGATTATGGGGCTTTCTTT.

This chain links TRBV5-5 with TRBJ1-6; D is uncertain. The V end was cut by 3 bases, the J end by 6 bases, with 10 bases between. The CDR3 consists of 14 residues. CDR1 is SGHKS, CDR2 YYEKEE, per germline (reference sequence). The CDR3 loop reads CASSSIASNSPLHF. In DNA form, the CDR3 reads TGTGCCAGCAGCTCCATTGCCAGTAATTCACCCCTCCACTTT.

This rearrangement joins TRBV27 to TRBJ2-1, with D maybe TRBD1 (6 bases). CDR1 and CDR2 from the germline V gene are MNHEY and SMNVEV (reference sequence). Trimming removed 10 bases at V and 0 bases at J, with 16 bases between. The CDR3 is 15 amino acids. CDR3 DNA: TGTGCCATCCGCAGAAACAGGGCCTCCTACAATGAGCAGTTCTTC. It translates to CAIRRNRASYNEQFF.

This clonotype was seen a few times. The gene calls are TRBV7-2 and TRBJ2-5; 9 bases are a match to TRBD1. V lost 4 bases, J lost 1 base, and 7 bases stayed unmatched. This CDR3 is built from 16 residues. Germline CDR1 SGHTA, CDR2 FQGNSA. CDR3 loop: CASSSIGTGPQETQYF. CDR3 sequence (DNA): TGTGCCAGCAGCTCCATCGGGACAGGGCCCCAAGAGACCCAGTACTTC. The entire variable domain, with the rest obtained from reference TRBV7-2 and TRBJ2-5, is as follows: GAGVSQSPSNKVTEKGKDVELRCDPISGHTALYWYRQSLGQGLEFLIYFQGNSAPDKSGLPSDRFSAERTGGSVSTLTIQRTQQEDSAVYLCASSSIGTGPQETQYFGPGTRLLVL.

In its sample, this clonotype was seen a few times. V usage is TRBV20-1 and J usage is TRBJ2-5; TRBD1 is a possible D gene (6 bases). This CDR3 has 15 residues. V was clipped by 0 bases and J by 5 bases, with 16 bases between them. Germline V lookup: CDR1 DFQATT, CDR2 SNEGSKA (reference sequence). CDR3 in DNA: TGCAGTGCTAGAGATAGGATCCGGGGACATGAGACCCAGTACTTC. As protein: CSARDRIRGHETQYF.

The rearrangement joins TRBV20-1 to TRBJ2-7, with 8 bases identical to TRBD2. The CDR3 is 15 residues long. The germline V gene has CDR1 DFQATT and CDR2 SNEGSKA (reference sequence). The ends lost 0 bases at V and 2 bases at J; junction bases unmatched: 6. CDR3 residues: CSARDPGGATYEQYF. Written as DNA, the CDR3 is TGCAGTGCTAGAGACCCGGGGGGGGCTACCTACGAGCAGTACTTC.

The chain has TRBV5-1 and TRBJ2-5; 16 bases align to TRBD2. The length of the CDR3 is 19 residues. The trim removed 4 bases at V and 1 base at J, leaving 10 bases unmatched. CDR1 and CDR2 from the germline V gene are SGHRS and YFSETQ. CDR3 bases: TGCGCCAGCAGCACGGATGGGACTAGCGGGGGGGCCATCCAAGAGACCCAGTACTTC. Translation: CASSTDGTSGGAIQETQYF.

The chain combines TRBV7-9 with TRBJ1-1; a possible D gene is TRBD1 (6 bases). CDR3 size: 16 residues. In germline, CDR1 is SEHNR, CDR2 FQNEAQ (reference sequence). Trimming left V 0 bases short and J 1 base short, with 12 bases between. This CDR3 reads CASSLAGGGENTEAFF. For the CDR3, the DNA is TGTGCCAGCAGCTTAGCCGGGGGGGGCGAGAACACTGAAGCTTTCTTT.

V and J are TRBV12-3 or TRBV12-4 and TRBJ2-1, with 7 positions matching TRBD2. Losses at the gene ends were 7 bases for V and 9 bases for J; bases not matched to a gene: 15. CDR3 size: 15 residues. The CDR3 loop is CASTLSGVGISEQFF. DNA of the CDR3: TGTGCCAGCACCTTGAGCGGGGTCGGGATAAGTGAGCAGTTCTTC.

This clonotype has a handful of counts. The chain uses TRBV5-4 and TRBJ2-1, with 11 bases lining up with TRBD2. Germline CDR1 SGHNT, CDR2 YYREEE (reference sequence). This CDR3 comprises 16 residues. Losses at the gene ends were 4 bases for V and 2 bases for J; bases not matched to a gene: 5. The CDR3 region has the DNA TGTGCCAGCAGCCCGGAACTAGCGGGGGCCTACAATGAGCAGTTCTTC. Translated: CASSPELAGAYNEQFF.

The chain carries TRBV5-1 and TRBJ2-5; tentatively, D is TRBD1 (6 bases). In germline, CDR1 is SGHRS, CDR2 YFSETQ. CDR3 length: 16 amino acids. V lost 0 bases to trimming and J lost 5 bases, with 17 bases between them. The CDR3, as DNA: TGCGCCAGCAGCTTGGGCCCGCAGGGGCAGTTGGAGACCCAGTACTTC. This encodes CASSLGPQGQLETQYF.

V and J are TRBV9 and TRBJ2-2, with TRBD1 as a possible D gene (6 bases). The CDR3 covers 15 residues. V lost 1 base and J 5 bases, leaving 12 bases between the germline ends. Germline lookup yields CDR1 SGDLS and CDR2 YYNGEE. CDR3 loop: CASSVRTEATGELFF. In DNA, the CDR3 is TGTGCCAGCAGCGTAAGGACAGAAGCAACCGGGGAGCTGTTTTTT.

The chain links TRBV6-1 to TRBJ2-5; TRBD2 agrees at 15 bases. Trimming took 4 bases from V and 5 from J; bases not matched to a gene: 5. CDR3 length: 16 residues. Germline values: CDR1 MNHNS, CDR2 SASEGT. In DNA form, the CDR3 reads TGTGCCAGCAGTGCTTGGACTAGCGGGGGGGCGGAGACCCAGTACTTC. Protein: CASSAWTSGGAETQYF.

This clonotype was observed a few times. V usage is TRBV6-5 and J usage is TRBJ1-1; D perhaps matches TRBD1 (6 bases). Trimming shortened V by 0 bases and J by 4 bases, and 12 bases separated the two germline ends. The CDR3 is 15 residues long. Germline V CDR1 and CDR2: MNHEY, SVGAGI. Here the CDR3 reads CASSYSGHMGTEAFF. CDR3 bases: TGTGCCAGCAGTTACTCGGGACATATGGGCACTGAAGCTTTCTTT.

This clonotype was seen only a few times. The CDR3 region is CASSYTGTGAYEQYF. The CDR3 nucleotides are TGTGCCAGCAGTTACACCGGGACAGGGGCCTACGAGCAGTACTTC. This chain uses TRBV6-5 with TRBJ2-7; the match to TRBD1 covers 10 bases. V shed 2 bases and J 2 bases; nucleotides not matched to a gene: 3. Germline CDR1 is MNHEY and CDR2 is SVGAGI. CDR3 length: 15 amino acids.

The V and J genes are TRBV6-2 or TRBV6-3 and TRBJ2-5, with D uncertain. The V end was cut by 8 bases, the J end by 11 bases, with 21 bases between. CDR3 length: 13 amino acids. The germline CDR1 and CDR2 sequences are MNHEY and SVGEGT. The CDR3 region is CASDGTLRNEQYF. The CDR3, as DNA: TGTGCCAGCGACGGCACCCTCCGCAATGAGCAGTACTTC.

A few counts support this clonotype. The CDR3 DNA reads TGTGCCAGCAGCCAGAACCTCCTACTCGGGACAGGGGGGGGTCAGCCCCAGCATTTT. Translated, it gives CASSQNLLLGTGGGQPQHF. This chain links TRBV3-1 with TRBJ1-5; 11 bases align to TRBD1. Germline V gene lookup returns CDR1 LGHDT and CDR2 YNNKEL (reference sequence). Trimming at V came to 3 bases and at J to 6 bases, leaving 16 bases not matched to a gene. This CDR3 spans 19 amino acids.

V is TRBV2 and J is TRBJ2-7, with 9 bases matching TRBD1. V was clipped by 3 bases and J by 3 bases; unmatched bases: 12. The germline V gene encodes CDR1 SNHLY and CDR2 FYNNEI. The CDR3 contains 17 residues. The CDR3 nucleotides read TGTGCCAGCAGTGAGTTGGGGGACAGGGCCATCGGCTACGAGCAGTACTTC. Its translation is CASSELGDRAIGYEQYF. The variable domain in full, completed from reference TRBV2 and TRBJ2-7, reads EPEVTQTPSHQVTQMGQEVILRCVPISNHLYFYWYRQILGQKVEFLVSFYNNEISEKSEIFDDQFSVERPDGSNFTLKIRSTKLEDSAMYFCASSELGDRAIGYEQYFGPGTRLTVT.